These 17 T cell receptor beta chains share one sample of origin, sequenced in a study of vaccination and CD4 T cells after COVID-19. Specified treatment: approximately 9-day PBMC culture with coronavirus spike peptide pools or control peptides (ViraFEST assay). Ahead of the COVID-19 pandemic (2011-2018), the CD4+ T cells of the unexposed donor were collected. Which antigens these TCRs recognize remains unknown. Cultured CD4+ T-cell DNA underwent Oncomine TCR Beta short-read sequencing. Each CDR3 protein gets one entry after TCRdb re-called the PCR reads with MiXCR. Of about 6,100 distinct CDR3 sequences in the sample, roughly 49% were seen once. Material: CD4+ T cells from blood, cultured in vitro. These receptors were taken from a human donor in good health.

In this sample, this clonotype turned up a few times. The chain joins TRBV20-1 to TRBJ1-2; D is ambiguous. There are 9 residues in the CDR3. Germline V CDR1 and CDR2: DFQATT, SNEGSKA (reference sequence). Trimming removed 3 bases at V and 14 bases at J, with 10 bases between. CDR3 in DNA: TGCAGTGCTAGTCTTGGTGGGACCTTC. Amino acid sequence: CSASLGGTF.

This CDR3 is CASSLNTRTYEQYF. The CDR3 DNA is TGTGCCAGCAGCTTAAACACTAGAACCTACGAGCAGTACTTC. The chain is built from TRBV7-2 and TRBJ2-7; the D gene is possibly TRBD2 (5 bases). This CDR3 has 14 amino acids. V was cut by 2 bases and J by 2 bases, with 10 bases left in between. Germline V CDR1 and CDR2: SGHTA, FQGNSA.

The table lists this clonotype with a few counts. This chain links TRBV6-4 with TRBJ2-5; 10 bases match TRBD2. The germline V gene has CDR1 MRHNA and CDR2 SNTAGT. The CDR3 has 15 amino acids. The J segment lost 5 bases and the V segment lost 3 bases, leaving 6 bases of the junction unmatched. CDR3 amino acids: CASSELAGAAETQYF. The DNA of the CDR3 is TGTGCCAGCAGTGAGCTAGCGGGAGCGGCTGAGACCCAGTACTTC.

Concerning this clonotype: The CDR3 does not end in the conserved phenylalanine or tryptophan, so this is likely a read error. The chain links TRBV6-1 to TRBJ1-2, with TRBD1 identical over 7 bases. This CDR3 comprises 14 residues. Germline V gives CDR1 MNHNS, CDR2 SASEGT. V was clipped by 6 bases and J by 0 bases; unmatched bases: 4. The CDR3 region has the DNA TGTGCCAGCAGCCCCGGACAGGCTAACTATGGCTACACCTCC. Residues: CASSPGQANYGYTS.

CDR3 bases: TGTGCCAGCAGCATCGGACAGGGGGGACAGTACTTC. Residues: CASSIGQGGQYF. This rearrangement joins TRBV7-9 to TRBJ2-4; 10 bases match TRBD1. This CDR3 has 12 residues. Germline V gene lookup returns CDR1 SEHNR and CDR2 FQNEAQ (reference sequence). J was trimmed by 13 bases and V by 5 bases; bases with no gene match: 5.

The genes are TRBV28 and TRBJ1-1; D remains unclear. CDR3 length: 14 residues. V gave up 1 base and J gave up 5 bases, with 11 bases separating them. Germline CDR1 MDHEN, CDR2 SYDVKM. DNA for the CDR3: TGTGCCAGCAGTTTATACGGGTTAGGGACTGAAGCTTTCTTT. Protein product: CASSLYGLGTEAFF.

This chain uses TRBV5-4 with TRBJ1-1; the D gene is possibly TRBD1 (5 bases). Trimming stripped 5 bases from V and 0 bases from J, with 11 bases between. The CDR3 runs to 14 residues. CDR1 and CDR2 (germline): SGHNT, YYREEE (reference sequence). The CDR3 nucleotides read TGTGCCAGCAGGTACGGGACCCTGAACACTGAAGCTTTCTTT. Translation: CASRYGTLNTEAFF.

The count of this clonotype is one. CDR3 region: CASSPRTGGWETQYF. DNA for the CDR3: TGTGCCAGCAGTCCAAGGACAGGGGGGTGGGAGACCCAGTACTTC. The V call is TRBV27, the J call TRBJ2-5, with 10 bases aligning to TRBD1. Germline lookup yields CDR1 MNHEY and CDR2 SMNVEV (reference sequence). J lost 5 bases, V lost 5 bases, and 8 bases had no gene match. This CDR3 is built from 15 residues.

This clonotype rates as medium-sized. This CDR3 is CSVTRRGTREQYF. The CDR3 nucleotides read TGCAGCGTTACAAGAAGGGGGACAAGGGAGCAGTACTTC. This chain joins TRBV29-1 and TRBJ2-7; weak D call: TRBD1 (6 bases). From germline, CDR1 is SQVTM and CDR2 ANQGSEA. Deletions cut 5 bases from V and 7 bases from J, with 18 bases between. The CDR3 is made up of 13 amino acids.

This rearrangement joins TRBV7-2 to TRBJ2-7; 7 bases agree with TRBD1. V shed 7 bases, J shed 5 bases, and the junction held 5 bases outside the gene matches. The germline V gene encodes CDR1 SGHTA and CDR2 FQGNSA. This CDR3 contains 12 residues. CDR3 sequence (DNA): TGTGCCAGCAAAAGGGACAGTAACGAGCAGTACTTC. This translates into CASKRDSNEQYF.

The chain couples TRBV20-1 to TRBJ2-5; 9 positions match TRBD1. The ends lost 6 bases at V and 5 bases at J; junction bases unmatched: 19. Germline V gene data show CDR1 as DFQATT and CDR2 as SNEGSKA (reference sequence). The CDR3 consists of 17 residues. In DNA, the CDR3 is TGCAGTGCGACGGGAATCTTACAGGGGGCTTTAGGGGAGACCCAGTACTTC. This codes for CSATGILQGALGETQYF.

Concerning this clonotype: One junction end disagrees with the germline gene, perhaps due to a read error. This chain joins TRBV28 and TRBJ2-7; D ambiguous. The CDR3 is 13 amino acids. Per the germline V gene, CDR1 is MDHEN and CDR2 is SYDVKM. Here the CDR3 DNA reads TGTGCCAGCAGTGGGTGGGCATTCTACCAGCAGTACTTC. Translated: CASSGWAFYQQYF.

The chain has TRBV2 and TRBJ2-5; possible D gene TRBD1, 6 bases. Trimming cost V 10 bases and J 1 base, with 19 bases left between them. Germline CDR1 SNHLY, CDR2 FYNNEI. This CDR3 has 15 residues. The CDR3 DNA is TGTGCCACCTCTAACGGCTGGGGGCCCCAAGAGACCCAGTACTTC. Its protein is CATSNGWGPQETQYF.

The rearrangement joins TRBV6-5 to TRBJ1-2; D uncertain. The germline V gene encodes CDR1 MNHEY and CDR2 SVGAGI. Trimming removed 0 bases at V and 7 bases at J, with 21 bases between. This CDR3 contains 17 residues. The CDR3 sequence: CASSYSRQGVREGGYTF. The CDR3, as DNA: TGTGCCAGCAGTTACTCAAGACAAGGCGTTAGGGAGGGTGGCTACACCTTC.

J is TRBJ2-3 and V is TRBV19, with TRBD1 matching over 7 bases. Germline V gene sequence: CDR1 LNHDA, CDR2 SQIVND (reference sequence). V shed 11 bases, J shed 1 base, and the junction held 3 bases outside the gene matches. The CDR3 covers 12 residues. CDR3 in DNA: TGTGCCTCAGGGACAGGCACAGATACGCAGTATTTT. Translated: CASGTGTDTQYF.

The V gene is TRBV28, the J gene TRBJ2-5, with 13 bases lining up with TRBD2. There are 21 residues in the CDR3. The V segment lost 2 bases and the J segment 4 bases; nucleotides outside the gene matches: 19. CDR1 MDHEN and CDR2 SYDVKM come from the germline V gene. CDR3 DNA: TGTGCCAGCAGTTTAAATGGACTAGCGGGAGAAGGCGGCATGATCAGAGAGACCCAGTACTTC. It specifies CASSLNGLAGEGGMIRETQYF.

The chain is built from TRBV20-1 and TRBJ1-5; a weak D match, TRBD1 (5 bases). This CDR3 has 12 amino acids. Germline V CDR1 and CDR2: DFQATT, SNEGSKA (reference sequence). The CDR3 reads CSAGGVGQPQHF. DNA for the CDR3: TGCAGCGCCGGAGGGGTTGGGCAGCCCCAGCATTTT.